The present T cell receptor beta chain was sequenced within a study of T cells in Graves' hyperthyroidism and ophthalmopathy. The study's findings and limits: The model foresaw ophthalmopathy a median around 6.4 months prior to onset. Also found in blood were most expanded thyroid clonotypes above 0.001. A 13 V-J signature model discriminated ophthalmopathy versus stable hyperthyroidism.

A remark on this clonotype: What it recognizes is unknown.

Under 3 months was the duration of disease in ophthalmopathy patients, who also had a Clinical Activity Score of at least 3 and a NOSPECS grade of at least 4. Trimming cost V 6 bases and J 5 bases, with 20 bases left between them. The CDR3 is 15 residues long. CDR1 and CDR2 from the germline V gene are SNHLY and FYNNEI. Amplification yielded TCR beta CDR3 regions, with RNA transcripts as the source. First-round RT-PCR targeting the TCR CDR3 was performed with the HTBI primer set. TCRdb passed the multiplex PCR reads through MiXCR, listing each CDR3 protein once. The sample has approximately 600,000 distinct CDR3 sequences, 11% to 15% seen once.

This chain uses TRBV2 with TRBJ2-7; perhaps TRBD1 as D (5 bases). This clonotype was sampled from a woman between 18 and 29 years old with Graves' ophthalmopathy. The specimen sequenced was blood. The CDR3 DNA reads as TGTGCCAGCAGGGGGATGGGGCAGGTTAGGAACGAGCAGTACTTC. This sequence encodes CASRGMGQVRNEQYF.